This TCR beta chain was identified in a study of vaccination and CD4 T cells after COVID-19. For the study at large: Ranging from 14 to 241, the interval between dose two and post-vaccine sampling had a median of approximately 67 days. Notes on the study in general: Spike mono-reactivity was the property of 304 of 307 vaccine-specific clones in convalescent patients.

To note about this clonotype: Its specificity is unknown.

The treatment here: approximately 9-day PBMC culture with coronavirus spike peptide pools or control peptides (ViraFEST assay). In this cohort, PCR tests turned positive between March and December 2020, predating US Alpha, Beta and Delta variants. Germline loops: CDR1 SGHTS, CDR2 YDEGEE. The CDR3 loop spans 15 amino acids. Losses at the gene ends were 1 base for V and 6 bases for J; bases not matched to a gene: 5. Cultured CD4+ T-cell DNA underwent Oncomine TCR Beta short-read sequencing. TCRdb called the PCR reads again in MiXCR, with one record for every CDR3 protein. This table has roughly 16,000 distinct CDR3 sequences, around 31% appearing once.

Sequenced material: cultured CD4+ T cells from blood. The TCR comes from a human donor with COVID-19. V gene TRBV5-8 combines with J gene TRBJ1-5; 9 bases agree with TRBD1. CDR3 residues: CASSLSGTGSQPQHF. The CDR3 DNA is TGTGCCAGCAGCTTGTCCGGGACAGGGAGTCAGCCCCAGCATTTT.